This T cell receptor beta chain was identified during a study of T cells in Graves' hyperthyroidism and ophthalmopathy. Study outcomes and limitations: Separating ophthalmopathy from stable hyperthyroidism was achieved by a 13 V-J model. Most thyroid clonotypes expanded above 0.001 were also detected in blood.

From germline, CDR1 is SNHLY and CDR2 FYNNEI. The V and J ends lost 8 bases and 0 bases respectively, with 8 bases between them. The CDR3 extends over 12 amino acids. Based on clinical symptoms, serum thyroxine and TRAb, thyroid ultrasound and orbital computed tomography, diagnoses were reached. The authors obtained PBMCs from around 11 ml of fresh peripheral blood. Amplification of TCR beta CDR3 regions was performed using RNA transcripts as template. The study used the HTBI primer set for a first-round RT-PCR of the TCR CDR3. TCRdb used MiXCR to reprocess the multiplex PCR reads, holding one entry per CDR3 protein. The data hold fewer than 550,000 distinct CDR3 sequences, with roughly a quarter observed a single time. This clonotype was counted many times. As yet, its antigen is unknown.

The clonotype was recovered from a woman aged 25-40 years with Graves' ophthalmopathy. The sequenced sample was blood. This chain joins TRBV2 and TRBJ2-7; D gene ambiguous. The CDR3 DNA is TGTGCCAGCGTATACAGCTCCTACGAGCAGTACTTC. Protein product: CASVYSSYEQYF. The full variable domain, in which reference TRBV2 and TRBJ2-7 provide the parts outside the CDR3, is EPEVTQTPSHQVTQMGQEVILRCVPISNHLYFYWYRQILGQKVEFLVSFYNNEISEKSEIFDDQFSVERPDGSNFTLKIRSTKLEDSAMYFCASVYSSYEQYFGPGTRLTVT.